The 2 T cell receptor beta chains below were found in one sample sequenced in a study of shared clonotypes between healthy human individuals. The method was immunoSEQ multiplex PCR; TCRdb's version includes in-frame clones alone and lacks a portion of them. The repertoire holds approximately 2.5 million clones, with roughly nine tenths as singletons. Sequenced: naive CD4+ T cells sorted from blood. Subset reported: CD45RA+ positively selected. Receptors originate from a man between 18 and 29 years old in good health.

The rearrangement uses TRBV10-3 and TRBJ1-2; no reliable D call. The CDR3 extends over 13 amino acids. The V end was cut by 0 bases, the J end by 8 bases, with 10 bases between. Per the germline V gene, CDR1 is ENHRY and CDR2 is SYGVKD. In DNA form, the CDR3 reads TGTGCCATCAGTGAGTCGGAGGCGCTGGGCTACACCTTC. It is translated as CAISESEALGYTF.

The chain recombines TRBV6-5 with TRBJ2-3; D gene unclear. Trimming pared 2 bases from V and 3 bases from J, leaving 9 bases between. The CDR3 extends over 14 amino acids. CDR1 and CDR2 (germline): MNHEY, SVGAGI. CDR3 amino acids: CASSYPLSTDTQYF. The DNA for the CDR3 is TGTGCCAGCAGTTACCCCCTCAGTACAGATACGCAGTATTTT.